These 21 T cell receptor beta chains were sequenced from one sample in a study of blood T cell repertoires in COVID-19 (dated by TCRdb to about 2020). Libraries were constructed by the immunoSEQ multiplex PCR assay. The table was pulled from immuneACCESS by TCRdb, which kept in-frame rearrangements only. Such tables lose some clones; where checked, under half of the loss comes from unresolved V genes, and the rest has no known cause. In this sample the table shows hundreds of thousands of clones, about nine tenths of which occur a single time. Of the sample, approximately 4.1% is held by the ten largest clones. Sequencing was carried out using PBMCs or T cells enriched from blood (not recorded which). These receptors were obtained from a man aged 25 to 40 who had recovered from COVID-19.

The rearrangement uses TRBV7-2 and TRBJ2-7; 11 nucleotides line up with TRBD2. There are 17 residues in the CDR3. V dropped 1 base and J dropped 5; count of bases not matched to a gene: 10. Germline CDR1 reads SGHTA; CDR2 reads FQGNSA. The CDR3 loop reads CASSLGGSGRASHEQYF. The CDR3 DNA is TGTGCCAGCAGCTTAGGGGGTAGCGGGAGGGCCAGCCACGAGCAGTACTTC.

This clone was detected only a few times. DNA of the CDR3: TGTGCCAGCAGCTTAAGCGGGGCAGGGTGGGAGCAGTACTTC. It yields the protein CASSLSGAGWEQYF. The J gene is TRBJ2-7, the V gene TRBV7-9, with 7 bases matching TRBD2. Trimming at V came to 2 bases and at J to 7 bases, leaving 8 bases not matched to a gene. Germline V gene data show CDR1 as SEHNR and CDR2 as FQNEAQ (reference sequence). CDR3 size: 14 residues.

The CDR3 DNA reads as TGCGCCAGCCTCAGGGGGAACCCCCACGAGCAGTACTTC. Amino acids: CASLRGNPHEQYF. The chain has TRBV10-1 and TRBJ2-7; 7 bases fit TRBD1. The length of the CDR3 is 13 residues. The V gene end was trimmed by 8 bases and the J gene end by 5 bases; junction bases not matched to a gene: 9. The germline V gene has CDR1 WNHNN and CDR2 SYGVQD (reference sequence).

V is TRBV5-1 and J is TRBJ2-1; 14 positions match TRBD2. Germline-derived CDR1 and CDR2 are SGHRS and YFSETQ. The CDR3 is 17 residues long. With V trimmed by 2 bases and J by 0 bases, 1 base remained unmatched. As DNA, the CDR3 is TGCGCCAGCAGCTTCGGACTAGCGGGAGGCTCCTACAATGAGCAGTTCTTC. Amino acid sequence: CASSFGLAGGSYNEQFF.

The rearrangement joins TRBV28 to TRBJ2-1; 7 bases are shared with TRBD2. Germline V gene data show CDR1 as MDHEN and CDR2 as SYDVKM. The length of the CDR3 is 17 residues. V lost 7 bases, J lost 2 bases, and 14 bases stayed unmatched. The CDR3 sequence is CASTPVLRERPYNEQFF. DNA of the CDR3: TGTGCCAGCACCCCGGTACTGCGGGAGAGACCCTACAATGAGCAGTTCTTC. The full variable domain, its missing parts supplied by reference TRBV28 and TRBJ2-1, is DVKVTQSSRYLVKRTGEKVFLECVQDMDHENMFWYRQDPGLGLRLIYFSYDVKMKEKGDIPEGYSVSREKKERFSLILESASTNQTSMYLCASTPVLRERPYNEQFFGPGTRLTVL.

CDR3 DNA sequence: TGTGCCAGCAGTTACCGTGGGGACAGGACGAATTCACCCCTCCACTTT. This translates into CASSYRGDRTNSPLHF. The gene calls are TRBV6-5 and TRBJ1-6, with 8 bases identical to TRBD1. The CDR3 runs 16 residues. Germline V gives CDR1 MNHEY, CDR2 SVGAGI. Trimming removed 2 bases from V and 7 bases from J; junction bases left unmatched: 7.

The V and J genes are TRBV4-2 and TRBJ1-6, with 8 positions matching TRBD1. Unmatched junction bases numbered 8, after V lost 4 bases and J lost 0 bases. The germline CDR1 and CDR2 sequences are LGHNA and YNFKEQ. The CDR3 is made up of 18 amino acids. The CDR3 nucleotides are TGTGCCAGCAGCCCCCGTTGGACAGGGAGCTCCTATAATTCACCCCTCCACTTT. Translation: CASSPRWTGSSYNSPLHF.

This clone has just one count. V usage is TRBV25-1 and J usage is TRBJ1-1; 7 bases line up with TRBD1. Per germline, CDR1 MGHDK and CDR2 SYGVNS. V was clipped by 4 bases and J by 6 bases; unmatched bases: 11. The length of the CDR3 is 15 residues. CDR3 loop: CASSGSTGDGAEAFF. The CDR3 DNA follows: TGTGCCAGCAGTGGAAGTACAGGGGACGGGGCTGAAGCTTTCTTT. The whole variable domain, remainder taken from reference TRBV25-1 and TRBJ1-1, is EADIYQTPRYLVIGTGKKITLECSQTMGHDKMYWYQQDPGMELHLIHYSYGVNSTEKGDLSSESTVSRIRTEHFPLTLESARPSHTSQYLCASSGSTGDGAEAFFGQGTRLTVV.

This rearrangement joins TRBV5-1 to TRBJ1-2; 12 positions agree with TRBD1. Germline V CDR1 and CDR2: SGHRS, YFSETQ. This CDR3 region has 14 residues. V trimming: 5 bases; J trimming: 8 bases; junction bases outside the gene matches: 7. The CDR3 is CASREGTGGDGYTF. CDR3 in DNA: TGCGCCAGCAGGGAAGGGACAGGGGGCGACGGCTACACCTTC.

The chain carries TRBV10-1 and TRBJ2-3, with 8 bases matching TRBD1. With 0 bases clipped from V and 4 bases from J, the junction kept 6 bases outside the gene matches. Germline V CDR1 and CDR2: WNHNN, SYGVQD (reference sequence). The CDR3 runs 16 residues. DNA for the CDR3: TGCGCCAGCAGTGAGTCCCAGGGGGCCCGTGCAGATACGCAGTATTTT. Translating it yields CASSESQGARADTQYF.

This rearrangement joins TRBV21-1 to TRBJ1-3; TRBD1, the D gene given by the table, was not confirmed from the DNA. TRBV21-1 is given as a pseudogene. The CDR3 spans 17 residues. The CDR3 loop is CASSKGAQGAAGNTIYF. DNA of the CDR3: TGTGCCAGCAGCAAAGGGGCCCAGGGGGCAGCCGGAAACACCATATATTTT.

This chain joins TRBV3-1 (or the pseudogene TRBV3-2) and TRBJ1-6, with D unclear. The germline V gene encodes CDR1 LGHDT and CDR2 YNNKEL (reference sequence). V was shortened by 3 bases and J by 4 bases, with 19 bases between the two germline ends. This CDR3 has 18 residues. The CDR3 DNA follows: TGTGCCAGCAGCCAGGCTCAGGCGGGCCGTATATATAATTCACCCCTCCACTTT. Its protein is CASSQAQAGRIYNSPLHF.

The chain combines TRBV10-3 with TRBJ2-3; the D gene is possibly TRBD2 (6 bases). The CDR3 consists of 15 residues. Germline assignment: CDR1 ENHRY and CDR2 SYGVKD. Trimming left V 7 bases short and J 6 bases short, with 20 bases between. The CDR3 DNA follows: TGTGCCATCAAAGGGACTCTCCAGTCCCTGGATACGCAGTATTTT. Its protein is CAIKGTLQSLDTQYF.

V gene TRBV20-1 combines with J gene TRBJ2-7; TRBD1 agrees at 7 bases. CDR1 and CDR2 (germline): DFQATT, SNEGSKA (reference sequence). This CDR3 is built from 10 residues. The CDR3 DNA is TGCAGCACTAAGGGGGCCGAGCAGTACTTC. This codes for CSTKGAEQYF.

V gene TRBV6-5 combines with J gene TRBJ1-1; possible D gene TRBD1, 5 bases. V lost 8 bases, J lost 12 bases, and 13 bases lay in between. Germline V CDR1 and CDR2: MNHEY, SVGAGI. This CDR3 is 10 amino acids long. CDR3 DNA: TGTGCCAGCGACAAAGGGGCACCTTTCTTT. Protein sequence: CASDKGAPFF.

The V call is TRBV7-6, the J call TRBJ2-7, with D possibly TRBD1 on 5 matching bases. The CDR3 extends over 12 amino acids. Trimming removed 4 bases from V and 6 bases from J, with 10 bases in between. Germline V lookup: CDR1 SGHVS, CDR2 FNYEAQ. The CDR3 DNA reads TGTGCCAGCAGCTCTGACAGTCTCGAGCAGTACTTC. Protein: CASSSDSLEQYF.

The rearrangement uses TRBV7-2 and TRBJ2-7, with D possibly being TRBD2 (6 bases). CDR1 and CDR2 (germline): SGHTA, FQGNSA. V was trimmed by 2 bases and J by 7 bases, leaving 15 bases between them. The CDR3 has 14 residues. DNA of the CDR3: TGTGCCAGCAGCTTAAGACTAGGCGGAGTAGAGCAGTACTTC. Amino acid sequence: CASSLRLGGVEQYF.

This clone appeared once. The J gene is TRBJ2-5, the V gene TRBV19; 7 nucleotides line up with TRBD1. Germline CDR1 is LNHDA and CDR2 is SQIVND (reference sequence). With V trimmed by 4 bases and J by 1 base, 6 bases remained unmatched. The length of the CDR3 is 15 residues. The CDR3 nucleotides are TGTGCCAGTAGTACCTTCTACAGGGGCCAAGAGACCCAGTACTTC. The encoded protein is CASSTFYRGQETQYF. The full variable domain, rest sourced from reference TRBV19 and TRBJ2-5, is DGGITQSPKYLFRKEGQNVTLSCEQNLNHDAMYWYRQDPGQGLRLIYYSQIVNDFQKGDIAEGYSVSREKKESFPLTVTSAQKNPTAFYLCASSTFYRGQETQYFGPGTRLLVL.

The CDR3 sequence: CASSSDSITSHF. The CDR3 DNA sequence: TGTGCCAGCAGCTCCGACTCCATTACGAGCCATTTT. J is TRBJ1-5 and V is TRBV7-8; no clear D. V was cut by 4 bases and J by 16 bases, with 17 bases left in between. The germline V gene encodes CDR1 SGHVS and CDR2 FQNEAQ. The CDR3 covers 12 residues.

This chain uses TRBV6-5 with TRBJ1-6; D not certain. The germline V and J ends were trimmed by 7 bases and 7 bases, with 8 bases remaining between them. The CDR3 loop spans 12 amino acids. Germline lookup yields CDR1 MNHEY and CDR2 SVGAGI. DNA for the CDR3: TGTGCCAGCAAAGCAAACAATTCACCCCTCCACTTT. Protein: CASKANNSPLHF.

This clone came up once. V is TRBV28 and J is TRBJ2-7; no clear D. The CDR3 length is 14 residues. Germline CDR1 reads MDHEN; CDR2 reads SYDVKM. V lost 8 bases and J lost 5, with 19 bases in between. The CDR3 DNA sequence: TGTGCCAGCGAGACCACTGTGGCCGAGGACGAGCAGTACTTC. Amino acids: CASETTVAEDEQYF.